Each of the 32 T cell receptor beta chains below was sequenced from the same sample in a study of spatial heterogeneity in lung cancer. The time point denotes: blood at routine non-recurrence follow-up after resection. TCRdb redid the calling of the 5' RACE reads with MiXCR, one entry per CDR3 protein. Here the sample spans 110,000 or so distinct CDR3 sequences, about a tenth being singletons. This specimen consisted of PBMCs, obtained at follow-up. The receptors were gathered from a female donor with early-stage non-small cell lung cancer.

This clonotype occurred a few times. The chain joins TRBV28 to TRBJ1-2; D gene ambiguous. The germline V gene has CDR1 MDHEN and CDR2 SYDVKM. The V and J ends lost 6 bases and 1 base respectively, with 6 bases between them. This CDR3 is 12 amino acids long. The CDR3 bases are TGTGCCAGCAGACCTGGTAACTATGGCTACACCTTC. Its protein is CASRPGNYGYTF.

Only a few counts were recorded for this clonotype. CDR3 loop: CASSGGNVYNTEAFF. CDR3 nucleotides: TGTGCCAGTAGTGGGGGCAACGTTTACAACACTGAAGCTTTCTTT. The gene calls are TRBV19 and TRBJ1-1; perhaps TRBD1 as D (6 bases). Between the trimmed V and J ends, which lost 5 bases and 2 bases, there was a span of 15 bases. Germline-derived CDR1 and CDR2 are LNHDA and SQIVND (reference sequence). The CDR3 is made up of 15 amino acids.

There are many counts of this clonotype. The chain joins TRBV28 to TRBJ2-5; D is undetermined. This CDR3 has 13 residues. Trimming shortened V by 5 bases and J by 1 base, and 8 bases separated the two germline ends. Germline CDR1 is MDHEN and CDR2 is SYDVKM. CDR3 sequence reads: CASSGRLQETQYF. DNA for the CDR3: TGTGCCAGCAGTGGACGGCTCCAAGAGACCCAGTACTTC. The variable domain in full, completed from reference TRBV28 and TRBJ2-5, reads DVKVTQSSRYLVKRTGEKVFLECVQDMDHENMFWYRQDPGLGLRLIYFSYDVKMKEKGDIPEGYSVSREKKERFSLILESASTNQTSMYLCASSGRLQETQYFGPGTRLLVL.

This clonotype has more than one count but fewer than ten. V gene TRBV6-1 combines with J gene TRBJ1-5; a weak D match, TRBD1 (5 bases). The CDR3 extends over 15 amino acids. V gave up 6 bases and J gave up 3 bases, with 15 bases separating them. Germline V gene lookup returns CDR1 MNHNS and CDR2 SASEGT. The CDR3 is CASRAGSQDNQPQHF. In DNA form, the CDR3 reads TGTGCCAGCAGAGCAGGGTCACAGGACAATCAGCCCCAGCATTTT.

This chain links TRBV24-1 with TRBJ2-3; the D gene is possibly TRBD1 (6 bases). There are 15 residues in the CDR3. Germline loops: CDR1 KGHDR, CDR2 SFDVKD. Trimming left V 2 bases short and J 4 bases short, with 12 bases between. The CDR3 reads CATSDYTGKADTQYF. DNA of the CDR3: TGTGCCACCAGTGATTACACAGGGAAGGCAGATACGCAGTATTTT.

This clonotype came up many times. This rearrangement joins TRBV29-1 to TRBJ2-3, with a weak D call TRBD1 (5 bases). The CDR3 runs 11 residues. In germline, CDR1 is SQVTM, CDR2 ANQGSEA. V gave up 6 bases and J gave up 3 bases, with 7 bases separating them. Written as DNA, the CDR3 is TGCAGCGTCAGGGTAACAGATACGCAGTATTTT. Translated: CSVRVTDTQYF.

This clonotype was observed a few times. The V call is TRBV6-5, the J call TRBJ2-1; D is possibly TRBD2 (5 bases). V was clipped by 5 bases and J by 8 bases, with 10 bases between them. CDR1 MNHEY and CDR2 SVGAGI come from the germline V gene. The CDR3 length is 12 residues. The CDR3 spells CASSQLGDEQFF. The CDR3 DNA reads TGTGCCAGCAGTCAACTAGGAGATGAGCAGTTCTTC.

The chain combines TRBV4-2 with TRBJ1-1, with 7 positions matching TRBD1. From germline, CDR1 is LGHNA and CDR2 YNFKEQ. V trimming: 4 bases; J trimming: 0 bases; junction bases outside the gene matches: 5. The CDR3 length is 15 residues. The CDR3 protein is CASSPSDRVNTEAFF. The DNA of the CDR3 is TGTGCCAGCAGCCCCTCCGACAGGGTGAACACTGAAGCTTTCTTT.

This chain uses TRBV28 with TRBJ2-4; the D is unclear. The CDR3 length is 16 residues. Germline-derived CDR1 and CDR2 are MDHEN and SYDVKM. Deletions cut 7 bases from V and 0 bases from J, with 16 bases between. The DNA of the CDR3 is TGTGCCAGCACCCTCTCCGGTGGGATAGCCAAAAACATTCAGTACTTC. Protein product: CASTLSGGIAKNIQYF.

This clonotype has only a few counts. CDR3 in DNA: TGTGCCAGCAGTCGCGGGGACTACCGAGGTGGGGCCAAAAACATTCAGTACTTC. Its translation: CASSRGDYRGGAKNIQYF. V is TRBV27 and J is TRBJ2-4; 7 positions match TRBD2. The CDR3 loop spans 18 amino acids. Germline values: CDR1 MNHEY, CDR2 SMNVEV (reference sequence). V lost 5 bases to trimming and J lost 1 base; unmatched junction nucleotides: 14.

This clonotype showed up just a few times. The V gene is TRBV6-5, the J gene TRBJ1-5; the match to TRBD1 covers 11 bases. With V trimmed by 6 bases and J by 7 bases, 5 bases remained unmatched. The CDR3 loop spans 14 amino acids. CDR1 is MNHEY and CDR2 is SVGAGI in the germline V gene. CDR3 coding DNA: TGTGCCAGCAGGCCGGACAGGGGGCACCAGCCCCAGCATTTT. Protein: CASRPDRGHQPQHF.

Written as DNA, the CDR3 is TGTGCCAGCAGTTATTCTGTAGCGGGAGTAGAATACGAGCAGTACTTC. Its translation: CASSYSVAGVEYEQYF. This chain connects TRBV6-6 to TRBJ2-7, with 9 nucleotides matching TRBD2. The CDR3 has 16 amino acids. The junction had 10 bases not matched to a gene; V was cut back by 3 bases and J by 4 bases. Per germline, CDR1 MNHNY and CDR2 SVGAGI (reference sequence).

CDR3 bases: TGTGCCAGCAGTTCCTCCGTAATAGCAACAGATACGCAGTATTTT. It yields the protein CASSSSVIATDTQYF. The chain couples TRBV11-3 to TRBJ2-3; D gene ambiguous. With 6 bases removed from V and 3 bases from J, the gap between germline ends came to 16 bases. This CDR3 is built from 15 residues. Germline CDR1 SGHNT, CDR2 YENEEA.

This clonotype was seen more than once but under ten times. The rearrangement joins TRBV10-3 to TRBJ2-1; the D is unclear. V was cut by 8 bases and J by 6 bases, with 5 bases left in between. Germline V gene lookup returns CDR1 ENHRY and CDR2 SYGVKD. This CDR3 contains 10 residues. In DNA form, the CDR3 reads TGTGCCATCGGGCTCAATGAGCAGTTCTTC. The encoded protein is CAIGLNEQFF.

V gene TRBV27 combines with J gene TRBJ1-6; D not resolved. Germline-derived CDR1 and CDR2 are MNHEY and SMNVEV (reference sequence). V lost 2 bases, J lost 7 bases, and 6 bases lay in between. The CDR3 is 13 residues long. CDR3 residues: CASSLKENSPLHF. For the CDR3, the DNA is TGTGCCAGCAGTTTAAAGGAGAATTCACCCCTCCACTTT.

The chain employs TRBV12-2 and TRBJ2-7; the DNA was not used to check the table's D call, TRBD1. TRBV12-2 is assigned pseudogene status. This CDR3 has 13 residues. The CDR3 bases are TGTGCAAGTCGCTCCACAGGGTCCTACGAGCAGTACGTC. Translating it yields CASRSTGSYEQYV.

This chain joins TRBV20-1 and TRBJ2-1; TRBD2 matches at 10 bases. V was clipped by 3 bases and J by 7 bases; unmatched bases: 6. The CDR3 has 14 amino acids. The germline V gene has CDR1 DFQATT and CDR2 SNEGSKA (reference sequence). DNA of the CDR3: TGCAGTGCTAGTCGGCTAGCGGGAGTGAATGAGCAGTTCTTC. This translates into CSASRLAGVNEQFF.

This clonotype has a count of ten or more. The V gene is TRBV4-1, the J gene TRBJ1-2; D uncertain. Trimming removed 4 bases at V and 0 bases at J, with 12 bases between. CDR1 is MGHRA and CDR2 is YSYEKL in the germline V gene. The CDR3 runs to 15 residues. The CDR3 protein is CASSPRHLSNYGYTF. CDR3 coding DNA: TGCGCCAGCAGCCCCCGGCACCTTTCTAACTATGGCTACACCTTC.

V gene TRBV4-2 combines with J gene TRBJ2-1; perhaps TRBD2 as D (6 bases). Germline V CDR1 and CDR2: LGHNA, YNFKEQ. V was pared by 4 bases and J by 6 bases, with 19 bases between. The CDR3 consists of 16 residues. The CDR3 coding sequence is TGTGCCAGCAGCCCGTCATTCCCCGGCGGGGTCAATGAGCAGTTCTTC. Translating gives CASSPSFPGGVNEQFF.

The chain links TRBV24-1 to TRBJ2-2; TRBD1 agrees at 11 bases. This CDR3 spans 14 amino acids. V gave up 6 bases and J gave up 7 bases; unmatched junction bases: 3. CDR1 is KGHDR and CDR2 is SFDVKD in the germline V gene. CDR3: CATSRTGGSGELFF. The DNA for the CDR3 is TGTGCCACCAGTAGGACAGGGGGCAGCGGGGAGCTGTTTTTT.

The rearrangement links TRBV27 to TRBJ2-7; perhaps TRBD1 as D (6 bases). The CDR3 consists of 12 residues. V was pared by 6 bases and J by 3 bases, with 9 bases between. Per the germline V gene, CDR1 is MNHEY and CDR2 is SMNVEV (reference sequence). This CDR3 is CASRDRDYEQYF. In nucleotides, the CDR3 is TGTGCCAGCAGGGACAGAGACTACGAGCAGTACTTC.

The sample holds a few counts of this clonotype. This chain connects TRBV27 to TRBJ1-2, with TRBD1 matching over 8 bases. This CDR3 comprises 15 residues. CDR1 is MNHEY and CDR2 is SMNVEV in the germline V gene (reference sequence). J gave up 4 bases and V 4 bases, and 8 bases lay outside the gene matches. CDR3 region: CASSSRQGSSYGYTF. The CDR3 coding sequence is TGTGCCAGCAGTTCGAGACAGGGGAGTTCCTATGGCTACACCTTC.

V and J are TRBV11-2 and TRBJ2-7; the D gene is possibly TRBD2 (6 bases). V was cut by 4 bases and J by 3 bases, with 16 bases left in between. The germline CDR1 and CDR2 sequences are SGHAT and FQNNGV. The CDR3 totals 15 residues. CDR3 amino acids: CASSSSELASYEQYF. The CDR3 region has the DNA TGTGCCAGCAGCTCATCCGAGCTAGCGAGCTACGAGCAGTACTTC.

This clonotype was seen a few times. The chain couples TRBV7-2 to TRBJ1-1, with D possibly being TRBD1 (5 bases). The CDR3 sequence is 14 residues long. Trimming left V 3 bases short and J 5 bases short, with 13 bases between. Germline CDR1 and CDR2: SGHTA and FQGNSA. Written as DNA, the CDR3 is TGTGCCAGCAGCTTGTGGGGACTAGGGACTGAAGCTTTCTTT. It encodes CASSLWGLGTEAFF.

The chain recombines TRBV4-3 with TRBJ1-2; D gene uncertain. V lost 0 bases to trimming and J lost 0 bases, with 8 bases between them. This CDR3 region has 15 residues. Germline V gene lookup returns CDR1 LGHNA and CDR2 YSLEER. CDR3 nucleotides: TGCGCCAGCAGCCAAGAGCAGAACGCTAACTATGGCTACACCTTC. Residues: CASSQEQNANYGYTF.

In this sample, this clonotype turned up many times. The chain recombines TRBV25-1 with TRBJ1-2; TRBD1 agrees at 7 bases. The CDR3 covers 15 residues. The germline gives CDR1 MGHDK, CDR2 SYGVNS. V dropped 5 bases and J dropped 4; count of bases not matched to a gene: 10. CDR3 nucleotide sequence: TGTGCCAGCAGTAGAGACGGCCGGACAGGCTATGGCTACACCTTC. Its protein product is CASSRDGRTGYGYTF.

This chain connects TRBV2 to TRBJ2-5; D is undetermined. CDR3 length: 15 amino acids. The germline V gene encodes CDR1 SNHLY and CDR2 FYNNEI. The V and J ends lost 10 bases and 2 bases respectively, with 20 bases between them. The CDR3: CAKTGPRSGQETQYF. In DNA form, the CDR3 reads TGTGCCAAAACCGGGCCGCGATCCGGGCAAGAGACCCAGTACTTC. The full variable domain, completed using reference TRBV2 and TRBJ2-5, is EPEVTQTPSHQVTQMGQEVILRCVPISNHLYFYWYRQILGQKVEFLVSFYNNEISEKSEIFDDQFSVERPDGSNFTLKIRSTKLEDSAMYFCAKTGPRSGQETQYFGPGTRLLVL.

The table lists this clonotype with many counts. The chain recombines TRBV10-3 with TRBJ2-5; D remains ambiguous. The CDR3 loop spans 12 amino acids. Germline V lookup: CDR1 ENHRY, CDR2 SYGVKD. The germline V and J ends were trimmed by 6 bases and 0 bases, with 5 bases remaining between them. The CDR3 reads CAISGYQETQYF. CDR3 nucleotides: TGTGCCATCAGCGGGTACCAAGAGACCCAGTACTTC.

The chain recombines TRBV24-1 with TRBJ2-3, with 10 bases identical to TRBD2. V lost 9 bases, J lost 5 bases, and 13 bases stayed unmatched. The CDR3 covers 16 residues. Per germline, CDR1 KGHDR and CDR2 SFDVKD. CDR3 sequence reads: CATSDSGRFSGDTQYF. Written as DNA, the CDR3 is TGTGCCACCTCGGATAGCGGGAGGTTCTCAGGAGATACGCAGTATTTT.

This chain links TRBV30 with TRBJ1-1; D remains unclear. This CDR3 comprises 12 residues. Trimming cost V 4 bases and J 7 bases, with 13 bases left between them. Germline loops: CDR1 GTSNPN, CDR2 SVGIG (reference sequence). The CDR3 is CAWNLQRREAFF. As DNA, the CDR3 is TGTGCCTGGAACCTACAGCGGCGTGAAGCTTTCTTT.

This clonotype was observed a handful of times. This sequence joins TRBV11-2 and TRBJ2-1; D gene unclear. The CDR3 runs to 14 residues. Germline V gene data show CDR1 as SGHAT and CDR2 as FQNNGV. V dropped 0 bases and J dropped 4 bases, with 7 bases sitting between them. The CDR3 loop is CASSLDGRYNEQFF. The CDR3 DNA is TGTGCCAGCAGCTTAGACGGCAGGTACAATGAGCAGTTCTTC.

This clonotype was picked up a small number of times. The chain couples TRBV20-1 to TRBJ2-1; no firm D call. The CDR3 extends over 14 amino acids. V was clipped by 0 bases and J by 5 bases, with 11 bases between them. Looked up from germline, CDR1 is DFQATT and CDR2 is SNEGSKA (reference sequence). CDR3 DNA sequence: TGCAGTGCTAGAGATGGGCTAGAGGACAATGAGCAGTTCTTC. This translates into CSARDGLEDNEQFF.